Below are 11 T cell receptor beta chains sequenced from a single sample in a study of blood T cell repertoires in COVID-19. The data were produced by immunoSEQ multiplex PCR, yet TCRdb's version contains in-frame clones alone and is incomplete. The sample includes 200,000 to 250,000 clones, more than 75% of them seen just once. The sequencing input was peripheral blood. Receptor source: a woman aged 60-70 years who had recovered from COVID-19.

The genes are TRBV6-2 or TRBV6-3 and TRBJ2-5, with 9 bases lining up with TRBD2. There are 16 residues in the CDR3. The V gene's germline CDR1 is MNHEY and CDR2 SVGEGT. Trimming took 4 bases from V and 4 from J; bases not matched to a gene: 10. CDR3 DNA sequence: TGTGCCAGCAGTTTCGGGTTAGCGGGGGTCCCAGAGACCCAGTACTTC. Translation gives CASSFGLAGVPETQYF.

The chain uses TRBV9 and TRBJ1-2; 9 nucleotides match TRBD1. The germline V gene has CDR1 SGDLS and CDR2 YYNGEE. J gave up 4 bases and V 3 bases, and 7 bases lay outside the gene matches. The CDR3 is 15 amino acids. The CDR3 spells CASSGGQGGIYGYTF. CDR3 bases: TGTGCCAGCAGCGGGGGACAGGGAGGGATCTATGGCTACACCTTC.

In its sample, this clone was seen a few times. The V gene is TRBV27, the J gene TRBJ2-7; no clear D. Germline CDR1 reads MNHEY; CDR2 reads SMNVEV (reference sequence). The ends were cut back, 2 bases at V and 4 bases at J, with 12 bases in the middle. The CDR3 is made up of 14 amino acids. CDR3 in amino acids: CASSLRSSSYEQYF. The CDR3 coding sequence is TGTGCCAGCAGTTTAAGGTCTAGTTCTTACGAGCAGTACTTC.

The chain combines TRBV5-1 with TRBJ1-3; 9 nucleotides match TRBD1. Germline loops: CDR1 SGHRS, CDR2 YFSETQ. V was pared by 4 bases and J by 3 bases, with 5 bases of the junction left unmatched. CDR3 length equals 15 residues. The CDR3 loop is CASSPTGGRGNTIYF. CDR3 DNA: TGCGCCAGCAGCCCCACAGGGGGCCGTGGAAACACCATATATTTT.

The V gene is TRBV19, the J gene TRBJ1-5, with D unclear. The CDR3 contains 16 residues. The V and J ends lost 4 bases and 3 bases respectively, with 16 bases between them. Germline CDR1 LNHDA, CDR2 SQIVND (reference sequence). CDR3 loop: CASSTRGGHYNQPQHF. In DNA, the CDR3 is TGTGCCAGTAGTACCCGAGGAGGGCACTACAATCAGCCCCAGCATTTT.

This chain uses TRBV5-1 with TRBJ1-3; D gene unclear. The CDR3 length is 15 residues. Germline lookup yields CDR1 SGHRS and CDR2 YFSETQ. Trimming cost V 1 base and J 0 bases, with 8 bases left between them. The CDR3 is CASSLFSSSGNTIYF. The CDR3 DNA is TGCGCCAGCAGCTTGTTCTCGAGCTCTGGAAACACCATATATTTT.

The chain is built from TRBV24-1 and TRBJ2-5; 9 nucleotides line up with TRBD1. The J segment lost 1 base and the V segment lost 3 bases, leaving 5 bases of the junction unmatched. This CDR3 has 16 amino acids. The V gene's germline CDR1 is KGHDR and CDR2 SFDVKD. CDR3 amino acids: CATSDPGTGTQETQYF. CDR3 coding DNA: TGTGCCACCAGTGATCCCGGGACAGGGACCCAAGAGACCCAGTACTTC.

J is TRBJ2-2 and V is TRBV24-1; D might be TRBD1 (5 bases). The CDR3 is 18 residues long. Germline CDR1 KGHDR, CDR2 SFDVKD. V was clipped by 1 base and J by 4 bases, with 18 bases between them. This CDR3 reads CATSDFVLGLTGTGELFF. CDR3 in DNA: TGTGCCACCAGTGATTTCGTTTTGGGGCTCACAGGCACCGGGGAGCTGTTTTTT.

Only one count was recorded for this clone. This chain connects TRBV27 to TRBJ2-7, with 9 bases fitting TRBD1. V lost 2 bases, J lost 0 bases, and 2 bases stayed unmatched. Per germline, CDR1 MNHEY and CDR2 SMNVEV (reference sequence). The CDR3 contains 15 residues. This CDR3 reads CASSLGTGSSYEQYF. The CDR3 DNA follows: TGTGCCAGCAGTTTAGGGACAGGGAGCTCCTACGAGCAGTACTTC.

This clone appeared a single time. The V and J genes are TRBV9 and TRBJ1-3, with 9 bases aligning to TRBD1. Germline CDR1 and CDR2: SGDLS and YYNGEE. The trim removed 3 bases at V and 2 bases at J, leaving 9 bases unmatched. The CDR3 runs to 17 residues. The CDR3 region is CASSAYRDRAAGNTIYF. CDR3 DNA sequence: TGTGCCAGCAGCGCGTACCGGGACAGGGCCGCTGGAAACACCATATATTTT.

The V and J genes are TRBV18 and TRBJ1-2; 9 nucleotides match TRBD1. Germline trimming cut 5 bases from V and 8 bases from J; bases unmatched to any gene: 12. CDR3 length: 15 residues. In germline, CDR1 is KGHSH, CDR2 LQKENI. The CDR3 sequence is CASSTPGQGPRGYTF. In DNA, the CDR3 is TGTGCCAGCTCAACTCCGGGACAGGGCCCGCGGGGCTACACCTTC.